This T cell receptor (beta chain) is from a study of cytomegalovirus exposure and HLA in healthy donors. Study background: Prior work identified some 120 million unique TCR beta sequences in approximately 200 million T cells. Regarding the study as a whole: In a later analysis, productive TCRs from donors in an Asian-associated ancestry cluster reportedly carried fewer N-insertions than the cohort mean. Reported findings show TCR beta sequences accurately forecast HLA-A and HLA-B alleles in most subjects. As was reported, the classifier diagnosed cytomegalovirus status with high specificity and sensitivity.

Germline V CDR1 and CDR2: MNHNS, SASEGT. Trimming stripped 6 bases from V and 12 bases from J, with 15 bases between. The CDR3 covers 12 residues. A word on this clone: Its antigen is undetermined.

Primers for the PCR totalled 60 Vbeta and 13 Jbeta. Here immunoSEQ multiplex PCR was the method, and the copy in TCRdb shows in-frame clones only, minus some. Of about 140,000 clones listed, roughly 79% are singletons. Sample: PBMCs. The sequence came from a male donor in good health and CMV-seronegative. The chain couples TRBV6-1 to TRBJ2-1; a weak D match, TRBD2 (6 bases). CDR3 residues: CASRPAGLWQFF. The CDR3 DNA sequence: TGTGCCAGCAGGCCCGCGGGACTCTGGCAGTTCTTC.